Sequencing of this T cell receptor (beta chain) was carried out in a study of T cells in Graves' hyperthyroidism and ophthalmopathy (dated by TCRdb to the late 2010s). Concerning the study at large: Peripheral blood samples were taken at the time of initial diagnosis, prior to any treatment. The roughly 99 discovery patients were divided at random into training and test sets in a 7:3 ratio. An independent validation cohort of fewer than 20 hyperthyroidism patients and over 15 patients who later progressed to ophthalmopathy tested prospective prediction of ophthalmopathy. In addition, the study compared T-cell repertoires in thyroid tissue and in blood from five to seven Graves' hyperthyroidism patients. TCR V-J signatures able to tell the groups apart were searched for in a discovery cohort of 95 to 100 patients, of whom fewer than 45 had Graves' ophthalmopathy and around 56 had stable Graves' hyperthyroidism. After sampling, hyperthyroidism patients received methimazole starting at 30 mg daily, and ophthalmopathy patients received high-dose intravenous methylprednisolone. The paper reports TCR Vbeta CDR3 sequencing of some 140 peripheral blood samples: approximately 41 ophthalmopathy, around 80 hyperthyroidism and some 17 progressor patients. Study-level results and caveats: In validation, the model predicted progression to ophthalmopathy with approximately 70% sensitivity and roughly 75% specificity, a median of around six months before onset. No statistical method was used to set the sample size in advance, and investigators knew the group allocation. Most expanded thyroid clonotypes (frequency above 0.001) were also detected in blood, a finding suggesting that blood repertoires may reflect thyroid immune responses. Ophthalmopathy was separated from stable hyperthyroidism by a 13 V-J signature model, with over 85% sensitivity and just over 81% specificity obtained in cross-validation and 80%/75% obtained in testing.

This clonotype was detected only a few times. The clone's antigen remains unknown. Per-base quality was not reported, and no clone a single base away is much larger than it. Stable Graves' hyperthyroidism was defined as no progression to ophthalmopathy during 18 months of follow-up. Hyperthyroidism patients were aged 18 to 65 years and newly diagnosed, with disease duration of less than 2 months. Patients with uncontrolled infections, other autoimmune diseases, pregnancy or lactation were excluded. Diagnoses were established on the basis of clinical symptoms, serum thyroxine and TRAb, thyroid ultrasound, and orbital computed tomography. PBMCs were separated from 10 ml of fresh peripheral blood using Ficoll-Paque density gradient centrifugation. Total RNA was extracted using Trizol reagent, and RNA quality was assessed on an Agilent 2100 Bioanalyzer. Trimming at the junction amounts to 8 bases on V and 1 base on J, and the germline ends lie 14 bases apart. Reading the germline V gene (reference sequence) gives CDR1 LGHDT and CDR2 YNNKEL. The CDR3 goes from the cysteine to the phenylalanine over 14 residues. Only the CDR3 DNA stays, 42 bases, in frame from base 1.

TCR beta CDR3 regions were amplified from RNA transcripts. For the first round of RT-PCR on the TCR CDR3, the HTBI primer set was used together with the Qiagen OneStep RT-PCR kit. The libraries were constructed in a second round of multiplex PCR and then size-selected and purified. Libraries were sequenced paired-end with 100 bp reads on an Illumina HiSeq2000. The study's processing was this. Raw data were processed with SOAPnuke, discarding reads with adapters, uncalled bases, mean Phred below 15, or no exact constant-primer or identifier match. High-quality paired reads were merged using COPE v1.2.5, and each unique nucleotide sequence was defined as a clonotype. MiTCR v1.1 was used to align the clonotypes against IMGT TRBV, TRBD and TRBJ reference segments. Analysis was restricted to V-J combinations with a frequency above 0.0001, which covered 99.2% of repertoires. The TCS score was defined as the ratio of F50 (clonal expansion) to E x V (chaos), calculated using BLOSUM62-based TCRdist between CDR3 peptides within each V-J. Welch's t-statistics and random forest reduced 514 V-J features to 10 to 15, which were used in a naive Bayes classifier (R e1071). The raw public data were reprocessed by TCRdb itself: fastp quality trimming at Q25, MiXCR clonotype calling, in-frame beta chains only. Entries are consolidated by CDR3 protein sequence, retaining the most common genes and DNA. Clone size and V and J calls follow TCRdb, not the original study. The sample data list more than 500,000 distinct CDR3 sequences, and about 14% of these were observed just once. Clones ranked in the top ten supply approximately 15% of the sample.

The chain couples TRBV3-1 to TRBJ2-5; TRBD2 might be the D gene, on 6 matching bases. The clonotype comes from a woman aged 40 to 50 with Graves' hyperthyroidism. Sequencing was performed on blood. The nucleotide sequence reads TGTGCCAGCGTCAATGCGGGAATCCAAGAGACCCAGTACTTC. Its product reads: CASVNAGIQETQYF.